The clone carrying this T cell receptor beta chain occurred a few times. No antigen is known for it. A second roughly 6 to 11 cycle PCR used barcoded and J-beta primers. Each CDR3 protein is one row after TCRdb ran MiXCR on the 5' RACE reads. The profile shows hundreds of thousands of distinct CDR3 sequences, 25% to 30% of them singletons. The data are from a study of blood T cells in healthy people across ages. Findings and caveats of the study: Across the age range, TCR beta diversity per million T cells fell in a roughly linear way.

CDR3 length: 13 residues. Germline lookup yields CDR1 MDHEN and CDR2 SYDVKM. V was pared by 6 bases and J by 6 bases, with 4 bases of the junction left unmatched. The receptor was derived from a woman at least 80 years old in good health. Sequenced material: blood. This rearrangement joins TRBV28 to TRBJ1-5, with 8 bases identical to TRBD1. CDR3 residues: CASRGTGSQPQHF. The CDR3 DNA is TGTGCCAGCAGGGGGACAGGCTCTCAGCCCCAGCATTTT.